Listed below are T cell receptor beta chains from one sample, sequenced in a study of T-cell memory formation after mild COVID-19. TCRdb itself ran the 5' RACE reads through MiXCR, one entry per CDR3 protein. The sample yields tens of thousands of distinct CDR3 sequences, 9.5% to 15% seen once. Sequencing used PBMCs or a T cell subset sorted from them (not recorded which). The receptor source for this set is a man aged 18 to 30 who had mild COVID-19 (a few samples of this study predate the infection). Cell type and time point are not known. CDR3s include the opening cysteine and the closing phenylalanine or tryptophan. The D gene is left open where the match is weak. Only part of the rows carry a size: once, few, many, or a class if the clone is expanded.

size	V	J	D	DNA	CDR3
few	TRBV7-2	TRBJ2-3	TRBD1	TGTGCCAGCAGCTCTCTATCCGGACAGGGGGCTATAGATACGCAGTATTTT	CASSSLSGQGAIDTQYF
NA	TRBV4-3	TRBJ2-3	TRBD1	TGCGCCAGCGGTCAGCGGACAGGGGGCGATACGCAGTATTTT	CASGQRTGGDTQYF
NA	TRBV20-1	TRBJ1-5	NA	TGCAGTGCTAGAGAACAGGGCCCTGGGGGGCCCCAGCATTTT	CSAREQGPGGPQHF
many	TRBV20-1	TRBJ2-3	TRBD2	TGCAGTGCTAGAGGGGATCTAGCGGGGGGGCTTCCAGATACGCAGTATTTT	CSARGDLAGGLPDTQYF
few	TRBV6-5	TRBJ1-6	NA	TGTGCCAGCGGGATGGACACAACACCCGCATCACCCCTCCACTTT	CASGMDTTPASPLHF
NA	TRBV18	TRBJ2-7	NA	TGTGCCAGCTCACCCGGGACGTACTCCTACGAGCAGTACTTC	CASSPGTYSYEQYF
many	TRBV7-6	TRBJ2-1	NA	TGTGCCAGCAGCTTGGACAGATACAATGAGCAGTTCTTC	CASSLDRYNEQFF
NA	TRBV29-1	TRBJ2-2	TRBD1	TGCAGCGCCCGACAGGGGTCCGGGGAGCTGTTTTTT	CSARQGSGELFF
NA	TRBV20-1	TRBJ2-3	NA	TGCAGTGCTAGCGGGGAGTATTACGGGACAGATACGCAGTATTTT	CSASGEYYGTDTQYF
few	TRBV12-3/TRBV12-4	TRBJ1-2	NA	TGTGCCAGCAGCCAAGTAGGTGGCTACACCTTC	CASSQVGGYTF
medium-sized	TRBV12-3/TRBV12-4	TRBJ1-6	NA	TGTGCCAGCAGTAACCCACCCGCACCCCTCCACTTT	CASSNPPAPLHF
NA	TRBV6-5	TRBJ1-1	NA	TGTGCCAGCAGTTACGGGGGGGAGACTGAAGCTTTCTTT	CASSYGGETEAFF
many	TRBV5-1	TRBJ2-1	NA	TGCGCCAGCAGCGAGTACAATGAGCAGTTCTTC	CASSEYNEQFF
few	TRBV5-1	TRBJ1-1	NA	TGCGCCAGCAGCTTGCAGGGACTCTCCGAAAACACTGAAGCTTTCTTT	CASSLQGLSENTEAFF
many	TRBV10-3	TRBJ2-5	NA	TGTGCCATCAGTGAGAGGGAAGAGACCCAGTACTTC	CAISEREETQYF
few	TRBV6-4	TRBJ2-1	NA	TGTGCCAGCAGTGACTCGGGGGGGCCTAATGAGCAGTTCTTC	CASSDSGGPNEQFF
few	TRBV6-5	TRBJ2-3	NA	TGTGCCAGCTGGGCGGGGGACACTAGCACAGATACGCAGTATTTT	CASWAGDTSTDTQYF
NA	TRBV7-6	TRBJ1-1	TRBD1	TGTGCCAGCAGTCAACAGGGGTACACTGAAGCTTTCTTT	CASSQQGYTEAFF
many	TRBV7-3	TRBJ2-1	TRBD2	TGTGCCAGCAGCTTAATGGCGGGGGGCTCCTACAATGAGCAGTTCTTC	CASSLMAGGSYNEQFF
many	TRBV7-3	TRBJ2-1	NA	TGTGCCAGCAGCACATCTGTCATCAGGCGCCAGCCCTACAATGAGCAGTTCTTC	CASSTSVIRRQPYNEQFF
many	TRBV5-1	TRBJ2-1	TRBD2	TGCGCCAGCAGCCAGGGACTAGCGGGGGAGGGGGAGCAGTTCTTC	CASSQGLAGEGEQFF
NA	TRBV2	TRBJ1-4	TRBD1	TGTGCCAGCAAGGGACAGGGGAATGAAAAACTGTTTTTT	CASKGQGNEKLFF
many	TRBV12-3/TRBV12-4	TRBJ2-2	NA	TGTGCCAGCAGTTCCAACACCGGGGAGCTGTTTTTT	CASSSNTGELFF
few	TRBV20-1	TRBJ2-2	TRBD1	TGCAGTGCTTCGCCGGGACAGGGCCCTAACACCGGGGAGCTGTTTTTT	CSASPGQGPNTGELFF
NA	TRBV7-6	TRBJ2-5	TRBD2	TGTGCCAGCAGCCGCGGGGGGGCCCTGGAGACCCAGTACTTC	CASSRGGALETQYF
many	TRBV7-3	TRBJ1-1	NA	TGTGCCAGCAGCTTAATACGGGACACTGAAGCTTTCTTT	CASSLIRDTEAFF
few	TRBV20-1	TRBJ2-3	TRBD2	TGCAGTGCTAGAGATTCGACTAGCGGGACGTATTTT	CSARDSTSGTYF
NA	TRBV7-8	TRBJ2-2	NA	TGTGCCAGCAGCTCCAGACAGGCGGGGGAGCTGTTTTTT	CASSSRQAGELFF
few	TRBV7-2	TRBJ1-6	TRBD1	TGTGCCAGCAGGGGTACCGGGACAGGGAGTTCACCCCTCCACTTT	CASRGTGTGSSPLHF
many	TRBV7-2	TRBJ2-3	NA	TGTGCCAGCAGCTTAGCGCTGGGGCCAGATACGCAGTATTTT	CASSLALGPDTQYF
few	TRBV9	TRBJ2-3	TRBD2	TGTGCCAGCAGCGTAGCTACATCCGGGGGGGCCGGGAGGACAGATACGCAGTATTTT	CASSVATSGGAGRTDTQYF